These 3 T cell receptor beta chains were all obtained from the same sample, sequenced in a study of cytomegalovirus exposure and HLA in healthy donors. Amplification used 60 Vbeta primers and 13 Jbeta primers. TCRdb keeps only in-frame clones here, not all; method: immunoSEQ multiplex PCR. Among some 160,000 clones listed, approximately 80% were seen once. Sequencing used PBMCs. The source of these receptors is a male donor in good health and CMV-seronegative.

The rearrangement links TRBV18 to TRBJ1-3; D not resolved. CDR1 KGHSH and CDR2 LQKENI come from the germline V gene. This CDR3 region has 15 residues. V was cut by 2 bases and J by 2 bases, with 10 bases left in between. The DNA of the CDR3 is TGTGCCAGCTCACCAGTTTCGGGGACTGGAAACACCATATATTTT. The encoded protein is CASSPVSGTGNTIYF.

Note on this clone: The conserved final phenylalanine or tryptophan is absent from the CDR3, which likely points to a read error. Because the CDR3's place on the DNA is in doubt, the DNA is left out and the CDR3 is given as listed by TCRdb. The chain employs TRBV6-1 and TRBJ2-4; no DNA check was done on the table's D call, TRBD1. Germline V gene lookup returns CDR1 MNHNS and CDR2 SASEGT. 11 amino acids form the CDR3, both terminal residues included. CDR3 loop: CASSEGGTSWV.

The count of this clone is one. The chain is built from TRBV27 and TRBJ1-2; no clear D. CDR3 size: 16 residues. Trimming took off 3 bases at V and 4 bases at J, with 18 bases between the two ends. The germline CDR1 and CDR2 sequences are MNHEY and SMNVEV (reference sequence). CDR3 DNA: TGTGCCAGCAGTTTCCTATCGGGATCGTATGGCTATGGCTACACCTTC. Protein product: CASSFLSGSYGYGYTF.